This T cell receptor (beta chain) is from a study of blood T cell repertoires in COVID-19. Data came from immunoSEQ multiplex PCR; TCRdb stores just in-frame clones and leaves some out. There are fewer than 250,000 clones in the sample; more than 75% occur only once, and roughly 3% lies in the top ten. The sample taken for sequencing was peripheral blood. This TCR was recovered from a man aged 55 to 70 with acute or convalescent COVID-19.

The CDR3 DNA reads as TGTGCCAGCAGCCTGCGACAGGAATACAATGAGCAGTTCTTC. As protein: CASSLRQEYNEQFF. This chain links TRBV7-8 with TRBJ2-1, with D perhaps matching TRBD1 (6 bases). V shed 5 bases and J shed 4 bases, with 12 bases lying between them. Germline assignment: CDR1 SGHVS and CDR2 FQNEAQ. The CDR3 runs 14 residues.